The source of this TCR beta chain is a study of blood T cell repertoires in COVID-19. Study as a whole: PBMCs, B-cell-depleted T cells, or T cells were the source of the cDNA or gDNA that made up the material.

Original handling: Quantification of nucleated cells was approximated via reference gene primer amplification. This table comes from immunoSEQ multiplex PCR, and its TCRdb copy is limited to in-frame clones, with some not included. The V and J calls and the clone size are those of that table, but D and trimming were determined from the DNA. The sample shows approximately 250,000 clones, 84% of them seen only once. The germline V gene encodes CDR1 LNHDA and CDR2 SQIVND (reference sequence). This CDR3 is built from 14 residues. Losses at the gene ends were 5 bases for V and 7 bases for J; bases not matched to a gene: 5.

This clonotype was obtained from a human donor in a cohort sampled during active COVID-19. This chain links TRBV19 with TRBJ2-2; 9 nucleotides match TRBD2. Sequencing was carried out using peripheral blood. The chain's CDR3 is CASSRSGRNGELFF. CDR3 sequence (DNA): TGTGCCAGTAGTCGAAGCGGGAGGAACGGGGAGCTGTTTTTT.